Included here is one T cell receptor beta chain sequence, with context. These data belong to a study of blood T cell repertoires in COVID-19. The wider study: PBMCs, B-cell-depleted T cells, or T cells provided the cDNA or gDNA that made up the material.

The assay was immunoSEQ multiplex PCR, and TCRdb's table has in-frame clones only and misses some. In the table there are tens of thousands of clones, 65% to 90% of which are singletons. CDR1 is SGHTA, CDR2 FQGNSA, per germline. This CDR3 has 14 amino acids. The junction had 4 bases not matched to a gene; V was cut back by 3 bases and J by 3 bases. The sequenced sample was peripheral blood. V and J are TRBV7-2 and TRBJ1-1; 7 bases are a match to TRBD1. The TCR comes from a human donor in a cohort sampled during active COVID-19. CDR3 nucleotides: TGTGCCAGCAGCTTTGTTCAGGGGGACACTGAAGCTTTCTTT. Protein: CASSFVQGDTEAFF. The full variable domain, with the rest looked up from reference TRBV7-2 and TRBJ1-1, is GAGVSQSPSNKVTEKGKDVELRCDPISGHTALYWYRQSLGQGLEFLIYFQGNSAPDKSGLPSDRFSAERTGGSVSTLTIQRTQQEDSAVYLCASSFVQGDTEAFFGQGTRLTVV.